This TCR beta chain is drawn from a study of shared clonotypes between healthy human individuals. Study as a whole: In total, the donors were two women and a few men aged 18 to 49. Study findings and constraints: Depth of sequencing was expected to influence donor clonotype sharing.

The CDR3 totals 13 residues. The V gene's germline CDR1 is LNHDA and CDR2 SQIVND (reference sequence). Execution of the assay was at deep level. With ten immunoSEQ deep assay plates, unsorted PBMC DNA underwent sequencing. Libraries were prepared by immunoSEQ multiplex PCR; TCRdb keeps only in-frame clonotypes and omits some of them. The top ten hold over 10% of the sample, which has about 490,000 clones, about three quarters seen once. About this clone itself: Its target is not known. One base away lies a much larger clone, so this may be a sequencing read error.

The chain uses TRBV19 and TRBJ2-7; D might be TRBD1 or TRBD2, each matching 6 bases. The receptor was derived from a woman between 40 and 55 years old in good health. Some clones in this sample may be carry-over from other donors' samples. The sequenced material came from PBMCs. In DNA, the CDR3 is TGTGCCAGTTCACGGGGGCGCCGACTGGAGCAGCACTTC. It is translated as CASSRGRRLEQHF.